This T cell receptor (beta chain) appears in the sequencing data of a study of PD-1 blockade in classical Hodgkin lymphoma. Study-wide results and caveats: Individuals initiating nivolumab under 1 year after ASCT were excluded. Patients newly diagnosed and complete responders had comparable baseline diversity.

Concerning this clone: Its specificity is not known.

Repertoires were generated with immunoSEQ multiplex PCR, while TCRdb's copy carries only in-frame clones and drops some. The sample lists approximately 73,000 clones; around 93% were seen once. Every patient relapsed after autologous stem cell transplantation, and brentuximab vedotin exposure varied. The CDR3 contains 15 residues. V shed 2 bases, J shed 5 bases, and the junction held 5 bases outside the gene matches. The germline V gene encodes CDR1 MNHNY and CDR2 SVGAGI (reference sequence). The clonotype originates from a human donor with classical Hodgkin lymphoma. This sequence joins TRBV6-6 and TRBJ2-5, with 10 bases that match TRBD2. Here the sequenced sample was peripheral blood mononuclear cells (PBMCs), taken at baseline. The CDR3, as DNA: TGTGCCAGCAGTTACGGGACTAGCGCTCTGGAGACCCAGTACTTC. Protein sequence: CASSYGTSALETQYF.